The table lists the clone carrying this T cell receptor beta chain with a count of one. Per the original data handling: Quantification of nucleated cells was approximated via reference gene primer amplification. Assay: immunoSEQ multiplex PCR; the TCRdb copy retains only in-frame clones and omits some. That table gives V, J and clone size, and the DNA gave D and trimming. Seen here are 120,000 to 150,000 clones, around 84% observed once, and the top ten hold approximately 8.3%. The sample comes from a study of blood T cell repertoires in COVID-19. Study background: The analysed material was cDNA or gDNA that came from T cells, B-cell-depleted T cells, or PBMCs.

The CDR3 length is 16 residues. V lost 3 bases and J 1 base, leaving 13 bases between the germline ends. Looked up from germline, CDR1 is LNHNV and CDR2 is YYDKDF (reference sequence). The V call is TRBV15, the J call TRBJ1-3; D might be TRBD1 (6 bases). The receptor was derived from an older woman with acute or convalescent COVID-19. Sequenced: peripheral blood. This CDR3 is CATSRTTGRSGNTIYF. The CDR3 DNA reads as TGTGCCACCAGCAGGACGACAGGAAGATCTGGAAACACCATATATTTT.